The T cell receptor beta chain described here comes from a study of type 1 regulatory T cells. This clonotype was recorded many times. Its target is not known. TCRdb reprocessed the reads with MiXCR, giving one entry per CDR3 protein. Of about 42,000 distinct CDR3 sequences listed, more than 9% are singletons. The V and J ends lost 5 bases and 3 bases respectively, with 16 bases between them. CDR3 length: 16 residues. The germline gives CDR1 LNHDA, CDR2 SQIVND (reference sequence). The sample taken for sequencing was cultured non-Tr1 T cells, either the whole culture or a sorted T cell fraction (not recorded which). The receptor was isolated from a human donor in good health. This rearrangement joins TRBV19 to TRBJ1-4, with D perhaps matching TRBD1 (6 bases). The DNA of the CDR3 is TGTGCCAGTAGTCCAGGGGCCCGGCGGTCTAATGAAAAACTGTTTTTT. Protein sequence: CASSPGARRSNEKLFF.